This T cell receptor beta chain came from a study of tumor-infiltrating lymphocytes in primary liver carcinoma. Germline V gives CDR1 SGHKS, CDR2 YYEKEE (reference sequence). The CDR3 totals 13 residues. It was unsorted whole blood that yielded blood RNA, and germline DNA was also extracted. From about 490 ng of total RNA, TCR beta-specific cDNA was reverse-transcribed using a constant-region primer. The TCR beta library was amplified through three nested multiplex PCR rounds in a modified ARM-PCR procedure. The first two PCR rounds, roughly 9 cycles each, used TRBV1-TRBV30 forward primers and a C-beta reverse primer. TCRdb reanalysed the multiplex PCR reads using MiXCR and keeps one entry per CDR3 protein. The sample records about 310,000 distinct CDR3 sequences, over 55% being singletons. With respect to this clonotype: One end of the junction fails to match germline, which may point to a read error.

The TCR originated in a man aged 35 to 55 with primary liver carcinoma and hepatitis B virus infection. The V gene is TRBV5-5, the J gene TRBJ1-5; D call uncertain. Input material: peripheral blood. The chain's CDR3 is CACSFLGNQPQHF. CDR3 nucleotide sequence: TGTGCCTGCAGCTTTCTGGGGAATCAGCCCCAGCATTTT.